The clone carrying this T cell receptor beta chain was counted ten times or more. Its matching antigen is unknown. This entry is derived from a study of identical twins. The V segment lost 3 bases and the J segment 2 bases; nucleotides outside the gene matches: 9. Germline V lookup: CDR1 SGHVS, CDR2 FQNEAQ. The CDR3 has 17 residues. TCRdb reprocessed the 5' RACE reads via MiXCR and lists one record per CDR3 protein. The data hold over 550,000 distinct CDR3 sequences, with under 8.5% observed a single time. Study-wide results and limits: Insertions ran lower in abundant cord blood beta clonotypes, though not in memory repertoires.

The same specimen was also included in a second study, on yellow fever vaccine responses in identical twins.

The receptor was derived from a young woman in good health. The rearrangement links TRBV7-8 to TRBJ2-7, with 11 positions matching TRBD2. The sequencing sample was made of PBMCs. The CDR3 spells CASSFSLAGGFAYEQYF. As DNA, the CDR3 is TGTGCCAGCAGCTTCTCCCTAGCGGGAGGTTTCGCCTACGAGCAGTACTTC.